The 9 T cell receptor beta chains below all came from one sample that was sequenced in a study of shared clonotypes between healthy human individuals. Generated by immunoSEQ multiplex PCR, the TCRdb table keeps only in-frame clones and is missing some. In the table there are some 2.4 million clones, more than 85% of which are singletons. The sample was naive CD4+ T cells from PBMCs. The sample's subset: CD45RA+ positively selected. These receptors all come from a man younger than 30 in good health. Some clones in this sample may be carry-over from other donors' samples.

Notes on this clone: This same CDR3 is encoded by further DNA sequences in the sample. The chain has TRBV28 and TRBJ2-7; no reliable D call. V lost 5 bases, J lost 3 bases, and 8 bases lay in between. Germline CDR1 and CDR2: MDHEN and SYDVKM. The CDR3 loop spans 12 amino acids. The CDR3 DNA sequence: TGTGCCAGCAGTCTCGGTTTCTACGAGCAGTACTTC. Translation: CASSLGFYEQYF.

This clone was counted only a few times. The rearrangement links TRBV2 to TRBJ1-1, with D possibly being TRBD1 (6 bases). From germline, CDR1 is SNHLY and CDR2 FYNNEI. Trimming removed 3 bases at V and 4 bases at J, with 15 bases between. The CDR3 extends over 15 amino acids. The CDR3 DNA sequence: TGTGCCAGCAGTGAGTGGGGGGGGCGTAGCACTGAAGCTTTCTTT. Encoded protein: CASSEWGGRSTEAFF.

This chain connects TRBV27 to TRBJ2-1; D is uncertain. The germline V gene encodes CDR1 MNHEY and CDR2 SMNVEV (reference sequence). The CDR3 totals 15 residues. V was pared by 2 bases and J by 3 bases, with 11 bases between. CDR3 protein: CASSLGQVYYNEQFF. DNA for the CDR3: TGTGCCAGCAGTTTAGGGCAGGTTTACTACAATGAGCAGTTCTTC.

The chain combines TRBV27 with TRBJ2-3; D may be TRBD1 or TRBD2 (5 bases each). Per the germline V gene, CDR1 is MNHEY and CDR2 is SMNVEV (reference sequence). Trimming cost V 5 bases and J 2 bases, with 17 bases left between them. This CDR3 has 16 residues. The chain's CDR3 is CASSLGPQKSTDTQYF. CDR3 DNA sequence: TGTGCCAGCAGTCTGGGACCTCAGAAATCCACAGATACGCAGTATTTT.

This chain links TRBV7-6 with TRBJ2-6, with D perhaps TRBD1 (5 bases). V was shortened by 3 bases and J by 4 bases, with 10 bases between the two germline ends. CDR1 SGHVS and CDR2 FNYEAQ come from the germline V gene. This CDR3 has 15 amino acids. CDR3 in amino acids: CASSFQGPGANVLTF. The CDR3 DNA reads as TGTGCCAGCAGCTTCCAGGGCCCAGGGGCCAACGTCCTGACTTTC.

The chain is built from TRBV4-1 and TRBJ2-3; D remains unclear. Trimming left V 6 bases short and J 1 base short, with 20 bases between. This CDR3 contains 17 residues. Looked up from germline, CDR1 is MGHRA and CDR2 is YSYEKL. The CDR3 spells CASSSRWAYSGTDTQYF. CDR3 DNA: TGCGCCAGCAGTTCAAGGTGGGCCTATTCAGGCACAGATACGCAGTATTTT.

The count of this clone is one. The V gene is TRBV5-1, the J gene TRBJ1-5; 11 nucleotides agree with TRBD1. The CDR3 has 15 residues. Germline CDR1 is SGHRS and CDR2 is YFSETQ. The junction had 4 bases not matched to a gene; V was cut back by 2 bases and J by 6 bases. The CDR3 DNA sequence: TGCGCCAGCAGCTTAACCGGACAGGGGGCTCAGCCCCAGCATTTT. This encodes CASSLTGQGAQPQHF.

The CDR3 bases are TGTGCCAGCAGCCAGGTGGGGACAGGTTTCTACAATGAGCAGTTCTTC. Protein product: CASSQVGTGFYNEQFF. The chain links TRBV7-2 to TRBJ2-1; 8 bases match TRBD1. The germline V gene encodes CDR1 SGHTA and CDR2 FQGNSA. The V segment lost 5 bases and the J segment 3 bases; nucleotides outside the gene matches: 9. CDR3 length: 16 amino acids.

The chain employs TRBV28 and TRBJ2-3, with TRBD2 identical over 13 bases. Germline CDR1 reads MDHEN; CDR2 reads SYDVKM. Trimming removed 7 bases from V and 6 bases from J; junction bases left unmatched: 10. The CDR3 is 16 amino acids. The CDR3 spells CASISRTSGRFDTQYF. The CDR3 region has the DNA TGTGCCAGCATCTCGAGGACTAGCGGGAGATTCGATACGCAGTATTTT.